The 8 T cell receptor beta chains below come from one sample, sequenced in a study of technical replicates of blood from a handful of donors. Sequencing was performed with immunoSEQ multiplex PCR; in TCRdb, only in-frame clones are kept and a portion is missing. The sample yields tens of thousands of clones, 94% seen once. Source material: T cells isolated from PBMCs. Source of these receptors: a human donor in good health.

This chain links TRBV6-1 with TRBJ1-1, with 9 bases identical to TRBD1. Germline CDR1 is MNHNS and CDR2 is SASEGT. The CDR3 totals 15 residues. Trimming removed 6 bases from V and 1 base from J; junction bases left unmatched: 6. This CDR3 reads CASRWDRATNTEAFF. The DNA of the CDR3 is TGTGCCAGCAGATGGGACAGGGCCACGAACACTGAAGCTTTCTTT.

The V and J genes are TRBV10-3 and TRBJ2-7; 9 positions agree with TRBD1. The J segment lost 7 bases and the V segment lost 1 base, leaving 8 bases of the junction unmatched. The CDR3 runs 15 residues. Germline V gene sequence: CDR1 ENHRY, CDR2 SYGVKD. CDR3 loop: CAISELGQGIWEQYF. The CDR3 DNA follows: TGTGCCATCAGTGAGTTGGGACAGGGAATTTGGGAGCAGTACTTC.

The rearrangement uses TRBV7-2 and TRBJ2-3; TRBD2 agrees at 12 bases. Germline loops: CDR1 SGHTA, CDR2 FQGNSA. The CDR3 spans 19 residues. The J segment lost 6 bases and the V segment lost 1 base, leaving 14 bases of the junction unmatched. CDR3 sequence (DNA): TGTGCCAGCAGCTTAGTTGTGATACTAGCGGGGGGCAGGCAGGATACGCAGTATTTT. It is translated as CASSLVVILAGGRQDTQYF.

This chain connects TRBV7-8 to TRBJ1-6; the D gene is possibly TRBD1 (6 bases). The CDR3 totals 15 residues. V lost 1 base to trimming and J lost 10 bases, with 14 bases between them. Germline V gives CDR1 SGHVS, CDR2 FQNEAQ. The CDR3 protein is CASSLVGQGYSPLHF. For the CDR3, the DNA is TGTGCCAGCAGCTTAGTAGGTCAGGGGTACTCACCCCTCCACTTT. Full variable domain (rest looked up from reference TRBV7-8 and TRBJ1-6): GAGVSQSPRYKVAKRGQDVALRCDPISGHVSLFWYQQALGQGPEFLTYFQNEAQLDKSGLPSDRFFAERPEGSVSTLKIQRTQQEDSAVYLCASSLVGQGYSPLHFGNGTRLTVT.

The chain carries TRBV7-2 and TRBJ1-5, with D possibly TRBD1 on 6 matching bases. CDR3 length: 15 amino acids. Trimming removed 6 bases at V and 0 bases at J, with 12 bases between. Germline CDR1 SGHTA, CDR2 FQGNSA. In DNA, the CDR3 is TGTGCCAGCAGGCAGGACAGCTATAGCAATCAGCCCCAGCATTTT. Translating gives CASRQDSYSNQPQHF.

The CDR3 DNA reads TGTGCCAGCAGCAGGACAGGGCTGGAAAACATTCAGTACTTC. Its translation: CASSRTGLENIQYF. The chain uses TRBV6-1 and TRBJ2-4, with 8 bases that match TRBD1. CDR1 is MNHNS and CDR2 is SASEGT in the germline V gene. The J segment lost 5 bases and the V segment lost 6 bases, leaving 6 bases of the junction unmatched. The CDR3 extends over 14 amino acids.

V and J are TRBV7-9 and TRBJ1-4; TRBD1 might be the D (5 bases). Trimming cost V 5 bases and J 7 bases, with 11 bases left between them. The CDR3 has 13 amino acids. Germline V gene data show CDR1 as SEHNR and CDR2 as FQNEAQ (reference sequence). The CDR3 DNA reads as TGTGCCAGCAGCCGCGGGGGTTCTGAAAAACTGTTTTTT. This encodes CASSRGGSEKLFF.

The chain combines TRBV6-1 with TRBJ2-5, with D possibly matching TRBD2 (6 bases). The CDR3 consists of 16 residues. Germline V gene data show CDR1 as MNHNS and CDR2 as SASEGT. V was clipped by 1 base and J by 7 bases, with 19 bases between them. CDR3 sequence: CASSEGLGLARGTQYF. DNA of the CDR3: TGTGCCAGCAGTGAAGGTCTTGGCCTAGCGAGGGGGACCCAGTACTTC.